These 13 T cell receptor beta chains were sequenced from one sample in a study of T cell repertoires in cytomegalovirus infection. TCRdb reprocessed the reads via MiXCR and lists one record per CDR3 protein. Of around 710,000 distinct CDR3 sequences in the sample, 25% to 30% are singletons; the top ten hold about an eighth. Their recognized antigens are unknown. Here the sequenced sample was cultured CD8+ T cells from PBMCs, taken from culture after CMV antigen stimulation. The receptors come from a human donor in good health (CMV status not recorded). Some clones in this sample may be carry-over from other donors' samples.

This clonotype was seen many times. This rearrangement joins TRBV19 to TRBJ1-1; TRBD1 agrees at 9 bases. CDR1 and CDR2 from the germline V gene are LNHDA and SQIVND (reference sequence). V trimming: 9 bases; J trimming: 3 bases; junction bases outside the gene matches: 5. CDR3 length: 13 residues. In DNA, the CDR3 is TGTGCCAGCAGCACAGGGGGCTACACTGAAGCTTTCTTT. Translation: CASSTGGYTEAFF.

The chain links TRBV19 to TRBJ1-5; 7 bases map to TRBD1. Germline-derived CDR1 and CDR2 are LNHDA and SQIVND (reference sequence). With 5 bases clipped from V and 2 bases from J, the junction kept 6 bases outside the gene matches. There are 15 residues in the CDR3. Here the CDR3 reads CASSAQGNGNQPQHF. The CDR3, as DNA: TGTGCCAGTAGTGCACAGGGGAATGGCAATCAGCCCCAGCATTTT.

This clonotype was seen only a few times. The rearrangement joins TRBV28 to TRBJ1-4; a weak D match, TRBD1 (5 bases). CDR1 and CDR2 from the germline V gene are MDHEN and SYDVKM. The germline V and J ends were trimmed by 8 bases and 4 bases, with 14 bases remaining between them. The CDR3 has 14 residues. This CDR3 reads CASRPRGGNEKLFF. The DNA of the CDR3 is TGTGCCAGCCGGCCTCGTGGGGGTAATGAAAAACTGTTTTTT.

This clonotype was observed a handful of times. The rearrangement links TRBV7-2 to TRBJ2-5, with D perhaps matching TRBD2 (6 bases). CDR3 length: 15 amino acids. Germline-derived CDR1 and CDR2 are SGHTA and FQGNSA. V was shortened by 6 bases and J by 1 base, with 15 bases between the two germline ends. The CDR3 DNA is TGTGCCAGCAGTTCCGGGGGTAGACCCCAAGAGACCCAGTACTTC. This sequence encodes CASSSGGRPQETQYF. The variable domain in full, with the rest retrieved from reference TRBV7-2 and TRBJ2-5, is GAGVSQSPSNKVTEKGKDVELRCDPISGHTALYWYRQSLGQGLEFLIYFQGNSAPDKSGLPSDRFSAERTGGSVSTLTIQRTQQEDSAVYLCASSSGGRPQETQYFGPGTRLLVL.

V is TRBV9 and J is TRBJ2-5; the D is unclear. This CDR3 contains 15 residues. Looked up from germline, CDR1 is SGDLS and CDR2 is YYNGEE. V dropped 0 bases and J dropped 5 bases, with 14 bases sitting between them. The CDR3 is CASSVVSGPLETQYF. CDR3 nucleotide sequence: TGTGCCAGCAGCGTAGTAAGTGGTCCTTTGGAGACCCAGTACTTC.

A few counts support this clonotype. The chain joins TRBV12-3 or TRBV12-4 to TRBJ1-5; D is uncertain. The V end was cut by 5 bases, the J end by 7 bases, with 9 bases between. The CDR3 sequence is 12 residues long. The CDR3 protein is CASSGLDQPQHF. CDR3 coding DNA: TGTGCCAGCAGTGGTTTAGACCAGCCCCAGCATTTT.

This clonotype was picked up many times. The chain links TRBV7-8 to TRBJ1-1; perhaps TRBD1 as D (6 bases). This CDR3 has 16 residues. With 4 bases removed from V and 0 bases from J, the gap between germline ends came to 15 bases. Germline CDR1 is SGHVS and CDR2 is FQNEAQ. DNA for the CDR3: TGTGCCAGCAGCTCATTACAGGGTTCCGTGAACACTGAAGCTTTCTTT. It translates to CASSSLQGSVNTEAFF.

The table lists this clonotype with a few counts. The rearrangement joins TRBV29-1 to TRBJ2-1, with unresolved D. There are 16 residues in the CDR3. Per germline, CDR1 SQVTM and CDR2 ANQGSEA. V lost 2 bases, J lost 3 bases, and 17 bases lay in between. The CDR3 DNA sequence: TGCAGCGTTGAAAATTTCGGCAGGACCGACTACAATGAGCAGTTCTTC. Translating it yields CSVENFGRTDYNEQFF.

The table lists this clonotype with a few counts. The chain has TRBV27 and TRBJ2-7, with 10 bases matching TRBD2. Trimming cost V 4 bases and J 5 bases; bases outside gene matches: 11. The length of the CDR3 is 16 residues. Germline assignment: CDR1 MNHEY and CDR2 SMNVEV (reference sequence). The CDR3: CASSSGLAASRDEQYF. CDR3 coding DNA: TGTGCCAGCAGTTCTGGACTAGCGGCGTCTAGGGACGAGCAGTACTTC.

The chain employs TRBV19 and TRBJ2-1, with D possibly called TRBD1 or TRBD2 (5 bases each). This CDR3 region has 14 residues. Trimming pared 6 bases from V and 0 bases from J, leaving 9 bases between. In germline, CDR1 is LNHDA, CDR2 SQIVND (reference sequence). The CDR3, as DNA: TGTGCCAGTAGCGGGGCGATCTCCTACAATGAGCAGTTCTTC. It yields the protein CASSGAISYNEQFF.

This clonotype was picked up many times. The rearrangement joins TRBV7-9 to TRBJ2-3; TRBD1 might be the D (6 bases). The V end was cut by 5 bases, the J end by 2 bases, with 14 bases between. The CDR3 extends over 15 amino acids. CDR1 is SEHNR, CDR2 FQNEAQ, per germline (reference sequence). The CDR3 region has the DNA TGTGCCAGCAGCCACACAGGGATGGCCACAGATACGCAGTATTTT. This translates into CASSHTGMATDTQYF.

This rearrangement joins TRBV7-6 to TRBJ2-7; tentatively, D is TRBD1 (5 bases). The CDR3 consists of 11 residues. Per germline, CDR1 SGHVS and CDR2 FNYEAQ. Deletions cut 9 bases from V and 5 bases from J, with 11 bases between. The CDR3 loop reads CASSVGDEQYV. The CDR3 bases are TGTGCCAGTTCGGTAGGGGACGAGCAGTACGTC.

This clonotype was detected ten times or more. The rearrangement links TRBV6-5 to TRBJ2-1; tentatively, D is TRBD1 or TRBD2 (5 bases each). V was cut by 5 bases and J by 8 bases, with 10 bases left in between. This CDR3 is built from 12 residues. Germline CDR1 and CDR2: MNHEY and SVGAGI. The DNA of the CDR3 is TGTGCCAGCAGTCCCTCGGGGCATGAGCAGTTCTTC. The encoded protein is CASSPSGHEQFF.